Presented here are 26 T cell receptor beta chains from one specimen sequenced in a study of CD8 T cells in Susac syndrome. When the RNA was reverse transcribed, random hexamers were used with an input of roughly 0.5 to 1 ug. TCRdb ran MiXCR on the immunoSEQ multiplex PCR reads and lists one entry per CDR3 protein. Here the sample spans around 200,000 distinct CDR3 sequences, around 90% being singletons. Sequencing used CD8+ T cells from PBMCs. The receptor source for this set is a human donor with multiple sclerosis.

The chain couples TRBV6-5 to TRBJ2-7; D not certain. The V end lost 2 bases, the J end lost 3 bases, and 8 bases lay between the germline ends. CDR1 MNHEY and CDR2 SVGAGI come from the germline V gene. The CDR3 is 13 residues long. CDR3 loop: CASSYDHGYEQYF. In DNA form, the CDR3 reads TGTGCCAGCAGTTACGACCACGGCTACGAGCAGTACTTC.

CDR3: CASSQELASYNEQFF. The DNA for the CDR3 is TGCGCCAGCAGCCAAGAGCTAGCGTCTTACAATGAGCAGTTCTTC. The genes are TRBV4-1 and TRBJ2-1, with D possibly matching TRBD2 (6 bases). There are 15 residues in the CDR3. The V gene lost 0 bases and the J gene lost 4 bases, with 10 bases spanning the gap. In germline, CDR1 is MGHRA, CDR2 YSYEKL.

The chain has TRBV7-9 and TRBJ1-1; no clear D. V lost 5 bases and J lost 3, with 16 bases in between. The germline gives CDR1 SEHNR, CDR2 FQNEAQ (reference sequence). This CDR3 spans 15 amino acids. The CDR3 spells CASSPAAGADTEAFF. Here the CDR3 DNA reads TGTGCCAGCAGCCCCGCGGCGGGAGCTGACACTGAAGCTTTCTTT. The complete variable domain, with remaining parts taken from reference TRBV7-9 and TRBJ1-1, reads DTGVSQNPRHKITKRGQNVTFRCDPISEHNRLYWYRQTLGQGPEFLTYFQNEAQLEKSRLLSDRFSAERPKGSFSTLEIQRTEQGDSAMYLCASSPAAGADTEAFFGQGTRLTVV.

The V and J genes are TRBV7-6 and TRBJ2-3; 8 bases match TRBD2. Germline V lookup: CDR1 SGHVS, CDR2 FNYEAQ. The ends lost 4 bases at V and 2 bases at J; junction bases unmatched: 11. The CDR3 extends over 17 amino acids. The CDR3 DNA reads as TGTGCCAGCAGCTCCCCCCCGGAGCGGGGGATCACAGATACGCAGTATTTT. Protein sequence: CASSSPPERGITDTQYF. Drawing the rest from reference TRBV7-6 and TRBJ2-3, the complete variable domain is GAGVSQSPRYKVTKRGQDVALRCDPISGHVSLYWYRQALGQGPEFLTYFNYEAQQDKSGLPNDRFSAERPEGSISTLTIQRTEQRDSAMYRCASSSPPERGITDTQYFGPGTRLTVL.

The V call is TRBV15, the J call TRBJ2-3, with 7 positions matching TRBD2. The CDR3 has 16 amino acids. V dropped 4 bases and J dropped 2; count of bases not matched to a gene: 9. The germline V gene has CDR1 LNHNV and CDR2 YYDKDF (reference sequence). DNA for the CDR3: TGTGCCACCAGCACCAGACTAGCACATAACACAGATACGCAGTATTTT. Protein product: CATSTRLAHNTDTQYF.

The chain combines TRBV7-9 with TRBJ1-2; D is undetermined. Deletions cut 4 bases from V and 0 bases from J, with 9 bases between. The CDR3 consists of 14 residues. The germline V gene encodes CDR1 SEHNR and CDR2 FQNEAQ (reference sequence). CDR3 bases: TGTGCCAGCAGCTCTTTTGTAGCTAACTATGGCTACACCTTC. Amino acid sequence: CASSSFVANYGYTF. Combining the CDR3 with reference TRBV7-9 and TRBJ1-2 gives the whole variable domain DTGVSQNPRHKITKRGQNVTFRCDPISEHNRLYWYRQTLGQGPEFLTYFQNEAQLEKSRLLSDRFSAERPKGSFSTLEIQRTEQGDSAMYLCASSSFVANYGYTFGSGTRLTVV.

This clonotype was picked up one time. This chain connects TRBV18 to TRBJ1-1; D gene ambiguous. CDR1 and CDR2 from the germline V gene are KGHSH and LQKENI. V lost 3 bases to trimming and J lost 2 bases, with 10 bases between them. This CDR3 has 14 residues. CDR3 amino acids: CASSPGEINTEAFF. Here the CDR3 DNA reads TGTGCCAGCTCACCTGGAGAGATAAACACTGAAGCTTTCTTT.

The chain is built from TRBV3-1 and TRBJ2-1; 9 bases match TRBD2. The CDR3 contains 18 residues. The V segment lost 0 bases and the J segment 5 bases; nucleotides outside the gene matches: 11. Germline V lookup: CDR1 LGHDT, CDR2 YNNKEL (reference sequence). In nucleotides, the CDR3 is TGTGCCAGCAGCCAAGATGGGGGTGGAGCGGGGGGTCACAATGAGCAGTTCTTC. Its protein is CASSQDGGGAGGHNEQFF.

The chain links TRBV29-1 to TRBJ1-2; D possibly corresponds to TRBD1 (5 bases). CDR1 and CDR2 (germline): SQVTM, ANQGSEA. CDR3 length equals 12 residues. Between the trimmed V and J ends, which lost 3 bases and 8 bases, there was a span of 13 bases. CDR3 sequence (DNA): TGCAGCGTTGAGCGGGAGCGGGGCGGCTACACCTTC. This sequence encodes CSVERERGGYTF. Filled out from reference TRBV29-1 and TRBJ1-2, the complete variable domain reads SAVISQKPSRDICQRGTSLTIQCQVDSQVTMMFWYRQQPGQSLTLIATANQGSEATYESGFVIDKFPISRPNLTFSTLTVSNMSPEDSSIYLCSVERERGGYTFGSGTRLTVV.

The V gene is TRBV19, the J gene TRBJ1-1; D is possibly TRBD1 (5 bases). The V end lost 5 bases, the J end lost 0 bases, and 7 bases lay between the germline ends. The CDR3 consists of 13 residues. Germline CDR1 LNHDA, CDR2 SQIVND (reference sequence). DNA of the CDR3: TGTGCCAGTAGTGCAGGGATGAACACTGAAGCTTTCTTT. Amino acid sequence: CASSAGMNTEAFF.

This sequence joins TRBV10-3 and TRBJ1-2; possibly TRBD1 for D (6 bases). In germline, CDR1 is ENHRY, CDR2 SYGVKD. CDR3 length: 15 amino acids. The V end lost 3 bases, the J end lost 0 bases, and 11 bases lay between the germline ends. DNA of the CDR3: TGTGCCATCAGTGATTGGGACACACCTAACTATGGCTACACCTTC. Translating gives CAISDWDTPNYGYTF.

The V and J genes are TRBV13 and TRBJ1-6; D is unclear. The V end lost 3 bases, the J end lost 5 bases, and 11 bases lay between the germline ends. From germline, CDR1 is PRHDT and CDR2 FYEKMQ (reference sequence). The CDR3 has 15 residues. As DNA, the CDR3 is TGTGCCAGCAGCTTTAGCTCCCCACATAATTCACCCCTCCACTTT. This translates into CASSFSSPHNSPLHF.

The J gene is TRBJ2-1, the V gene TRBV27; D gene ambiguous. The V end lost 5 bases, the J end lost 0 bases, and 8 bases lay between the germline ends. CDR1 is MNHEY, CDR2 SMNVEV, per germline (reference sequence). The CDR3 totals 14 residues. The CDR3 nucleotides read TGTGCCAGCAGTGTCAGCGACTCCTACAATGAGCAGTTCTTC. Translating it yields CASSVSDSYNEQFF.

The V and J genes are TRBV7-2 and TRBJ2-7, with 10 bases fitting TRBD2. V trimming: 5 bases; J trimming: 3 bases; junction bases outside the gene matches: 7. Germline V CDR1 and CDR2: SGHTA, FQGNSA. The CDR3 is 15 amino acids. The CDR3 reads CASSQRASGSYEQYF. CDR3 DNA: TGTGCCAGCAGCCAACGGGCTAGCGGGAGCTACGAGCAGTACTTC.

The chain employs TRBV6-5 and TRBJ2-3, with D perhaps given as TRBD1 or TRBD2 (7 bases each). V was clipped by 0 bases and J by 5 bases, with 12 bases between them. There are 15 residues in the CDR3. Per germline, CDR1 MNHEY and CDR2 SVGAGI. CDR3 protein: CASSYSTGREDTQYF. The CDR3 DNA is TGTGCCAGCAGTTACTCGACAGGGAGGGAAGATACGCAGTATTTT.

V gene TRBV4-2 combines with J gene TRBJ2-3; the D gene could be TRBD1 or TRBD2 (5 bases each). This CDR3 is 16 amino acids long. V lost 0 bases and J lost 1, with 11 bases in between. Germline CDR1 LGHNA, CDR2 YNFKEQ. The CDR3 reads CASSQDGTAGTDTQYF. The CDR3 nucleotides are TGTGCCAGCAGCCAAGATGGGACCGCAGGCACAGATACGCAGTATTTT.

The chain links TRBV7-9 to TRBJ2-1; the D is unclear. Germline V CDR1 and CDR2: SEHNR, FQNEAQ (reference sequence). The length of the CDR3 is 13 residues. V lost 3 bases and J lost 5, with 8 bases in between. The chain's CDR3 is CASSLAFNNEQFF. The DNA of the CDR3 is TGTGCCAGCAGCTTGGCGTTCAACAATGAGCAGTTCTTC.

The genes are TRBV29-1 and TRBJ1-1; D is undetermined. This CDR3 spans 15 amino acids. Germline CDR1 SQVTM, CDR2 ANQGSEA. The V end was cut by 3 bases, the J end by 8 bases, with 22 bases between. This CDR3 is CSVDGPGRELLEAFF. The CDR3 DNA reads TGCAGCGTTGATGGGCCGGGAAGGGAATTGCTCGAAGCTTTCTTT.

The DNA for the CDR3 is TGTGCCTGGAGTGTCAACACCTACAATGAGCAGTTCTTC. This gives the protein CAWSVNTYNEQFF. The chain links TRBV30 to TRBJ2-1; D is uncertain. The germline CDR1 and CDR2 sequences are GTSNPN and SVGIG (reference sequence). Trimming removed 0 bases from V and 2 bases from J, with 5 bases in between. The CDR3 consists of 13 residues.

The chain links TRBV7-6 to TRBJ2-1; no clear D. CDR3 length: 12 amino acids. V gave up 4 bases and J gave up 6 bases, with 7 bases separating them. Germline V gene data show CDR1 as SGHVS and CDR2 as FNYEAQ. This CDR3 is CASSSVTNEQFF. In DNA form, the CDR3 reads TGTGCCAGCAGCTCAGTTACCAATGAGCAGTTCTTC.

Only a few counts were recorded for this clonotype. The chain is built from TRBV12-3 or TRBV12-4 and TRBJ1-2; 7 bases align to TRBD1. The CDR3 spans 13 residues. V gave up 4 bases and J gave up 4 bases; unmatched junction bases: 3. CDR3 sequence reads: CASSSGGAYGYTF. The CDR3 region has the DNA TGTGCCAGCAGTTCAGGGGGGGCCTATGGCTACACCTTC.

The V gene is TRBV5-1, the J gene TRBJ2-1; 8 nucleotides align to TRBD1. The CDR3 sequence is 15 residues long. The germline CDR1 and CDR2 sequences are SGHRS and YFSETQ. Trimming cost V 1 base and J 6 bases; bases outside gene matches: 6. The CDR3 loop is CASSLITGGPNEQFF. The CDR3 DNA sequence: TGCGCCAGCAGCTTGATTACAGGGGGACCCAATGAGCAGTTCTTC.

The chain links TRBV2 to TRBJ1-5, with 7 nucleotides matching TRBD1. In germline, CDR1 is SNHLY, CDR2 FYNNEI. The CDR3 sequence is 15 residues long. V dropped 0 bases and J dropped 3; count of bases not matched to a gene: 2. The chain's CDR3 is CASSEADRDNQPQHF. The CDR3 DNA is TGTGCCAGCAGTGAAGCAGACAGGGACAATCAGCCCCAGCATTTT.

The chain combines TRBV12-3 or TRBV12-4 with TRBJ2-1; TRBD2 agrees at 12 bases. The V segment lost 6 bases and the J segment 1 base; nucleotides outside the gene matches: 4. The CDR3 spans 16 residues. The CDR3: CASRSGTSGSYNEQFF. The CDR3 nucleotides read TGTGCCAGCAGGTCCGGGACTAGCGGGTCCTACAATGAGCAGTTCTTC.

V gene TRBV30 combines with J gene TRBJ2-1; D is perhaps TRBD2 (6 bases). The germline V gene has CDR1 GTSNPN and CDR2 SVGIG (reference sequence). V lost 5 bases, J lost 0 bases, and 14 bases lay in between. The length of the CDR3 is 15 residues. This CDR3 is CAWWDSLSSYNEQFF. The DNA of the CDR3 is TGTGCCTGGTGGGACTCTCTCAGCTCCTACAATGAGCAGTTCTTC. The variable domain in full, with the rest retrieved from reference TRBV30 and TRBJ2-1, is SQTIHQWPATLVQPVGSPLSLECTVEGTSNPNLYWYRQAAGRGLQLLFYSVGIGQISSEVPQNLSASRPQDRQFILSSKKLLLSDSGFYLCAWWDSLSSYNEQFFGPGTRLTVL.

The chain couples TRBV2 to TRBJ1-1; D uncertain. The germline V gene has CDR1 SNHLY and CDR2 FYNNEI. The CDR3 consists of 14 residues. Trimming cost V 2 bases and J 7 bases, with 14 bases left between them. The CDR3 bases are TGTGCCAGCAGTGAAACCTGGACGGCGATTGAAGCTTTCTTT. This gives the protein CASSETWTAIEAFF.